The clone carrying this TCR beta chain has more than one count but fewer than ten. These data come from a study of blood T cells in healthy people across ages. CDR3 size: 14 residues. Germline lookup yields CDR1 SGHRS and CDR2 YFSETQ. V lost 0 bases, J lost 9 bases, and 13 bases lay in between. Sample-barcoded 5' priming and a J-beta primer mix drove a second PCR of about 7 to 11 cycles. Each CDR3 protein gets one entry after TCRdb re-called the 5' RACE reads with MiXCR. Altogether about 1,600,000 distinct CDR3 sequences are present, around 42% being singletons, with the ten largest covering 7% to 9.5%.

This TCR was recovered from a woman aged 18-35 years in good health. The sequenced sample was blood. The rearrangement links TRBV5-1 to TRBJ2-1; D unclear. The CDR3 here is CASSLAAVLGEQFF. The CDR3 DNA sequence: TGCGCCAGCAGCTTGGCTGCCGTTTTGGGTGAGCAGTTCTTC.